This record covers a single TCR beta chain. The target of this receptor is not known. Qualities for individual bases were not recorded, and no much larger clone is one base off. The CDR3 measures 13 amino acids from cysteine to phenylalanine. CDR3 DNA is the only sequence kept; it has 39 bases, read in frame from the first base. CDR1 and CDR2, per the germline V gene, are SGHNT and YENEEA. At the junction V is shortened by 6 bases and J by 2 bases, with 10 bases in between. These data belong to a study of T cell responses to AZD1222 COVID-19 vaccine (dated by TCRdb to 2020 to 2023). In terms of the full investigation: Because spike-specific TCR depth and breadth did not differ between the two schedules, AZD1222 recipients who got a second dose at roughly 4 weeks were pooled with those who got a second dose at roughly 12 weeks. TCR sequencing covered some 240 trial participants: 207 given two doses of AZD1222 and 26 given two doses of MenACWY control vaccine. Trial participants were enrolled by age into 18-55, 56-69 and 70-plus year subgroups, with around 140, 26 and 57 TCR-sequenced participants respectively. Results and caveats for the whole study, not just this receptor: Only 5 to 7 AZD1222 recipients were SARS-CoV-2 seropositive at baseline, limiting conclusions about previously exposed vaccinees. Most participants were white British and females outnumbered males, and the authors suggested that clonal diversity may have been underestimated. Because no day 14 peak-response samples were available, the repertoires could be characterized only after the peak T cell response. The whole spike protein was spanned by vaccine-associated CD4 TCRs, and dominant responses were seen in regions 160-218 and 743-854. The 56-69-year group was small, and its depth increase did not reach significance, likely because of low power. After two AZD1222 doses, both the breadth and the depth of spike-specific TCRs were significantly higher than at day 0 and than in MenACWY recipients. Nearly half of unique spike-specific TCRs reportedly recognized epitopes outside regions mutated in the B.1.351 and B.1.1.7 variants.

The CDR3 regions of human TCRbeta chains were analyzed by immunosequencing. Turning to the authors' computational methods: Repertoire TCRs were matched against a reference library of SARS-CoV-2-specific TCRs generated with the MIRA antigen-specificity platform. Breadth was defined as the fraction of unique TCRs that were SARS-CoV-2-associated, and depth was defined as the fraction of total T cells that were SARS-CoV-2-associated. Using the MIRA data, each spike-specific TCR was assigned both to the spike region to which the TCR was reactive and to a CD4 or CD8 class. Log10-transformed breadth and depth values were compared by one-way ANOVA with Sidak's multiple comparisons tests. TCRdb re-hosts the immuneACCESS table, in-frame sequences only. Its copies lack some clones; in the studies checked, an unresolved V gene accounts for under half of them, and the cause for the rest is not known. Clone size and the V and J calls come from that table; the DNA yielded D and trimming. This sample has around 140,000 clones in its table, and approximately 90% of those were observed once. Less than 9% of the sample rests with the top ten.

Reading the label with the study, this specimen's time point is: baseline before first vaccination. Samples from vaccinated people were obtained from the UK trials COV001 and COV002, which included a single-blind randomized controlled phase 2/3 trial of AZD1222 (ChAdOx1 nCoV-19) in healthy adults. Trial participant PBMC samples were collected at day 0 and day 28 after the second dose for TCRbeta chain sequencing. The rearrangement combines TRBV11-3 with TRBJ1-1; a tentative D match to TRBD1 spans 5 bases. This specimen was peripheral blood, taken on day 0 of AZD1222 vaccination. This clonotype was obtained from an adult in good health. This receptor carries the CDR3 CASSPGINTEAFF. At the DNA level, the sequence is TGTGCCAGCAGTCCAGGGATTAACACTGAAGCTTTCTTT.